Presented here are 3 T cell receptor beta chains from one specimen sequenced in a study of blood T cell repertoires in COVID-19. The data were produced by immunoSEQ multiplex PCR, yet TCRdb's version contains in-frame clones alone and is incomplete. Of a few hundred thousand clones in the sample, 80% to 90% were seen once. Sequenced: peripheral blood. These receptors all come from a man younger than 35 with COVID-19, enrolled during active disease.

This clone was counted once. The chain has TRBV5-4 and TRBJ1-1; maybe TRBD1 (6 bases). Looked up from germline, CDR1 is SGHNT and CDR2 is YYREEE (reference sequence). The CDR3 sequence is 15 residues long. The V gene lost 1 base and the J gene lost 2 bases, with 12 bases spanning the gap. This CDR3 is CASSLRAGTNTEAFF. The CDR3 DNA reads TGTGCCAGCAGCTTGAGGGCAGGGACAAACACTGAAGCTTTCTTT.

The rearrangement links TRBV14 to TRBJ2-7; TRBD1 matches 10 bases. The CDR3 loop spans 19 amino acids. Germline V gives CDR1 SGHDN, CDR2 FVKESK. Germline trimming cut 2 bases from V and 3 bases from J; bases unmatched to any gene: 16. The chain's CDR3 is CASSQKPGQGRPGSYEQYF. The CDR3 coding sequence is TGTGCCAGCAGCCAAAAGCCGGGACAGGGGCGCCCGGGTAGCTACGAGCAGTACTTC.

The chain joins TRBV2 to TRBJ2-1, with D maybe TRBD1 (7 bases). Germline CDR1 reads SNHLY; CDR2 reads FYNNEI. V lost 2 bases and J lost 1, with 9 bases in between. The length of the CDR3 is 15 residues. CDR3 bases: TGTGCCAGCAGTGAACAGGGGGGATCCTACAATGAGCAGTTCTTC. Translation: CASSEQGGSYNEQFF. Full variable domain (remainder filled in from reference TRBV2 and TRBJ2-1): EPEVTQTPSHQVTQMGQEVILRCVPISNHLYFYWYRQILGQKVEFLVSFYNNEISEKSEIFDDQFSVERPDGSNFTLKIRSTKLEDSAMYFCASSEQGGSYNEQFFGPGTRLTVL.